These T cell receptor beta chains were read from a single sample in a study of cytomegalovirus exposure and HLA in healthy donors. Only in-frame clones appear in the TCRdb table, and some are missing; sequencing was by immunoSEQ multiplex PCR. The data show roughly 150,000 clones, about 8.9% seen once. What was sequenced was PBMCs. The receptors were sampled from a man in his fifties in good health and CMV-seronegative. Both conserved end residues are part of each CDR3. The order of the fields is clone size, J gene, V gene, CDR3 protein. Where a row states a size, it is once, few, many or the class of an expanded clone; other rows omit it.

.	TRBJ2-1	TRBV7-7	CASSRLGAGYNEQFF
.	TRBJ1-4	TRBV2	CASNGVRDEKLFF
few	TRBJ1-5	TRBV10-3	CAISEGPGQGGQPQHF
few	TRBJ2-7	TRBV30	CAWTGTGVSYEQYF
few	TRBJ2-2	TRBV19	CASSMGGGHTGELFF
few	TRBJ2-7	TRBV5-4	CASSFGVSGRSYEQYF
.	TRBJ2-3	TRBV7-6	CASSLGLAGGTDTQYF
.	TRBJ2-5	TRBV7-9	CASSFISQGGSGETQYF
few	TRBJ2-3	TRBV30	CAWNRDRGNTQYF
.	TRBJ1-5	TRBV5-1	CASRETGGWGQPQHF
.	TRBJ2-2	TRBV5-1	CASSSRAERGTGELFF
few	TRBJ2-3	TRBV9	CASSVAQGQDTQYF
few	TRBJ2-1	TRBV2	CASTAQELAFNEQFF
few	.	TRBV6-5	CASSYSGTSDHEQYF
.	TRBJ2-2	TRBV21-1	CASSGPPEGVLNTGELFF
.	TRBJ1-6	TRBV10-1	CASSDHRISNSPLHF
few	TRBJ2-4	TRBV7-9	CASSSKGADIQYF
.	TRBJ2-7	TRBV15	CATSRDQLSSYEQYF
.	TRBJ1-2	TRBV19	CASSSPGQGPPNYGYTF
.	TRBJ1-2	TRBV7-9	CASSLPREKHSGYTF
.	TRBJ2-2	TRBV9	CASSASGQGYTGELFF
.	.	TRBV2	CASSEMGYEQYF
few	TRBJ1-1	TRBV2	CASRDRGREAFF
once	TRBJ2-1	TRBV7-2	CASSWGLAGALGYNEQFF
few	TRBJ2-7	TRBV5-1	CASSLGLASSYEQYF
few	TRBJ2-7	TRBV7-3	CASSLTGGLSGEQYF
.	TRBJ2-6	TRBV29-1	CSVEDPILAANVLTF
.	TRBJ1-5	TRBV6-4	CASSDPPEGIQPQHF
.	TRBJ2-1	TRBV7-3	CASSLLGLAGVNEQFF
.	TRBJ1-4	TRBV28	CASSLGQEAKLFF
.	TRBJ2-1	TRBV5-1	CASSLRGVGAGSSEQFF
few	TRBJ1-4	TRBV30	CAWSPKLEKLFF
few	TRBJ2-7	TRBV6-5	CASGKGQGASYEQYF
.	TRBJ2-7	TRBV5-1	CASSLGQGGYEQYF
.	TRBJ2-1	TRBV6-1	CASSEARDRELGEQFF
.	TRBJ2-5	TRBV7-7	CASSPSGNSETQYF
few	TRBJ2-1	TRBV7-8	CASRGGTGNEQFF
many	TRBJ2-3	TRBV30	CAWRAVPDTQYF
few	TRBJ1-5	TRBV27	CASSAVGTLDQPQHF
few	TRBJ2-1	TRBV7-9	CASSPNLAGTNEQFF
few	TRBJ2-4	TRBV28	CASTLSRTGLAQQDF
few	TRBJ1-1	TRBV5-6	CASSWTTGGAFF
few	TRBJ2-1	TRBV11-2	CASSLDRDNEQFF
.	TRBJ2-1	TRBV28	CASTLIAGEAYNEQFF
.	TRBJ2-7	TRBV6-5	CASSYRPDRGEQYF
.	TRBJ2-7	TRBV18	CASSPGTGSSYEQYF
few	TRBJ1-1	TRBV19	CASSIDRKNTEAFF
.	TRBJ1-1	TRBV6-1	CASRREINTEAFF
few	TRBJ1-2	TRBV29-1	CSVDRGRSRGNYGYTF
.	TRBJ2-3	TRBV7-3	CASSAEGRGSTDTQYF
few	TRBJ2-5	TRBV5-1	CASSLGGGQETQYF
few	TRBJ1-4	TRBV30	CAWESTGGLREKLFF
many	TRBJ2-1	TRBV27	CASRRTGDYNEQFF
.	TRBJ1-5	TRBV6-6	CASSQPLLEPQHF
.	TRBJ1-6	TRBV6-5	CAIGGGNGSPLHF
medium-sized	TRBJ1-5	TRBV2	CASSGPGQTSGQPQHF
few	TRBJ2-3	TRBV29-1	CSVELGLDTQYF